Described below is a single T cell receptor beta chain sequence and its context. This clone was seen a few times. The antigen it binds to is not known. No much larger clone exists at a distance of one base, and base qualities are not known. The time point label here, explained by the study, means: baseline before first vaccination. Vaccinee samples came from UK trials COV001 and COV002, including a single-blind randomized controlled phase 2/3 trial of AZD1222 (ChAdOx1 nCoV-19) in healthy adults. Trial participant PBMC samples were collected at day 0 and day 28 after the second dose for TCRbeta chain sequencing. The CDR3 regions of human TCRbeta chains were analyzed by immunosequencing. Under the source paper's analysis protocol: TCRs in the repertoires were matched against a reference library of SARS-CoV-2-specific TCRs that had been generated with the MIRA antigen-specificity platform. Breadth meant the fraction of unique TCRs that were SARS-CoV-2-associated, whereas depth meant the fraction of total T cells that were SARS-CoV-2-associated. Each spike-specific TCR was assigned to its reactive spike region and to a CD4 or CD8 class using the MIRA data. Log10-transformed breadth and depth values were compared by one-way ANOVA with Sidak's multiple comparisons tests. TCRdb's version of the immuneACCESS table is confined to in-frame rearrangements and falls short of the full clone set. An unresolved V gene accounts for under half of the shortfall where checked; the remainder is of unknown origin. V, J and clone size are those of that table, while D and trimming were read from the DNA. The sample profile shows about 120,000 clones; 88% of them were found once. Approximately 5.4% of the sample is in the top ten clones.

This entry belongs to a study of T cell responses to AZD1222 COVID-19 vaccine (dated by TCRdb to the early 2020s). In the study overall: AZD1222 recipients given second doses at about 4 weeks or at about 12 weeks were pooled, since spike-specific TCR depth and breadth were not found to differ between the two schedules. A total of 230 to 250 trial participants underwent TCR sequencing, of whom 207 had received two doses of AZD1222 and 26 had received two doses of the MenACWY control vaccine. Trial participants were enrolled by age into 18-55, 56-69 and 70-plus year subgroups, with about 150, 28 and 57 TCR-sequenced participants respectively. Overall study outcomes, separate from this receptor: The 56-69-year group was small, and its depth increase did not reach significance, likely because of low power. Participants were mostly white British, with more females than males. The authors suggested clonal diversity may have been underestimated. The whole spike protein was spanned by vaccine-associated CD4 TCRs, and dominant responses were seen in regions 160-218 and 743-854. Reportedly, close to half of the unique spike-specific TCRs recognized epitopes lying outside the regions that are mutated in the B.1.351 and B.1.1.7 variants. Because no day 14 peak-response samples were available, repertoires were characterized only after the peak T cell response. Conclusions about previously exposed vaccinees are limited because only five to seven AZD1222 recipients were SARS-CoV-2 seropositive at baseline. Spike-specific TCR breadth and depth rose significantly after two AZD1222 doses compared with day 0 and with MenACWY recipients.

Reading the germline V gene (reference sequence) gives CDR1 LNHDA and CDR2 SQIVND. V and J lose 5 bases and 0 bases, and a span of 11 bases separates them. Taken from cysteine to phenylalanine, the CDR3 has 14 residues. Only the CDR3 DNA stays, 42 bases, in frame from base 1. The TCR sequence derives from an adult in good health. The material was peripheral blood, obtained on day 0 of AZD1222 vaccination. Recombination joined TRBV19 with TRBJ2-7; the D segment could be TRBD2, given 6 matching bases. CDR3 sequence: CASSYSGSSYEQYF. The DNA sequence is TGTGCCAGTAGTTATAGCGGTAGCTCCTACGAGCAGTACTTC. The CDR3 plus the reference TRBV19 and TRBJ2-7 genes for the other parts give the full variable domain: DGGITQSPKYLFRKEGQNVTLSCEQNLNHDAMYWYRQDPGQGLRLIYYSQIVNDFQKGDIAEGYSVSREKKESFPLTVTSAQKNPTAFYLCASSYSGSSYEQYFGPGTRLTVT.